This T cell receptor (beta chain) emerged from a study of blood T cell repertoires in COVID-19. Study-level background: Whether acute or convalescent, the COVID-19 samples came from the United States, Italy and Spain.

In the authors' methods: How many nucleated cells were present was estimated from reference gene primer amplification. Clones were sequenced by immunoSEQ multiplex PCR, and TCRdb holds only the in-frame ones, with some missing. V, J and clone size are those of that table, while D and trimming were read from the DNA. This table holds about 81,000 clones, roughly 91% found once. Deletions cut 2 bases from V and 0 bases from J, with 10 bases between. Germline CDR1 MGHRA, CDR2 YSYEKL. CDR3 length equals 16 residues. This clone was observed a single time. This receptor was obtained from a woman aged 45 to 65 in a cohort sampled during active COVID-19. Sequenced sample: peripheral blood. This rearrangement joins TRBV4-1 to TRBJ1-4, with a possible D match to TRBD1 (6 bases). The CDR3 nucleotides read TGCGCCAGCAGCCAACAGGGGATTACAACTAATGAAAAACTGTTTTTT. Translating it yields CASSQQGITTNEKLFF.